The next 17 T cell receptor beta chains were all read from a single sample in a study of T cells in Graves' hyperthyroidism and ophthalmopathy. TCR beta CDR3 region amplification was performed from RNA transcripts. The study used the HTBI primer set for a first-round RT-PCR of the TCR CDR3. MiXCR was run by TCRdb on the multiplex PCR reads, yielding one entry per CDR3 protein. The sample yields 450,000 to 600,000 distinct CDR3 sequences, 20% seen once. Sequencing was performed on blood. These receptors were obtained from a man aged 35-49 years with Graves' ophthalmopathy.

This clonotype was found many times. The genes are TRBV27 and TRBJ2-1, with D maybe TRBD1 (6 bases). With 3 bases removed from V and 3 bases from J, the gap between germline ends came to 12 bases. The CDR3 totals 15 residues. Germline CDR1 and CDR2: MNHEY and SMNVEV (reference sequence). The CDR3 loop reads CASSFRQAHYNEQFF. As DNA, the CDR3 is TGTGCCAGCAGTTTCAGACAGGCGCACTACAATGAGCAGTTCTTC.

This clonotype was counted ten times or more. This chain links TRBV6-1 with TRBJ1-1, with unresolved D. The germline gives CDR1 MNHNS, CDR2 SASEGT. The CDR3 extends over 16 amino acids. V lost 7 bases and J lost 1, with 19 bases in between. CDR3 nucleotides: TGTGCCAGCACCCCCTTGACCTTGCCCCCGAACACTGAAGCTTTCTTT. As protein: CASTPLTLPPNTEAFF.

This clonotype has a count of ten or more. CDR3 sequence reads: CASSSSGGTGELFF. The CDR3 nucleotides are TGTGCCAGCAGCTCATCGGGGGGGACCGGGGAGCTGTTTTTT. The chain employs TRBV7-9 and TRBJ2-2; 8 positions agree with TRBD2. CDR3 length: 14 amino acids. The V gene's germline CDR1 is SEHNR and CDR2 FQNEAQ (reference sequence). Germline trimming cut 4 bases from V and 5 bases from J; bases unmatched to any gene: 3.

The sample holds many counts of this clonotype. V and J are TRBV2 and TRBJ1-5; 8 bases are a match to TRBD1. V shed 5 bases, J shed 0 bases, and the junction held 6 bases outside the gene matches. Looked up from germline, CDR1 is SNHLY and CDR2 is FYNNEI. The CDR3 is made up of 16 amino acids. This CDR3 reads CASSRNRGDSNQPQHF. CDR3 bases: TGTGCCAGCAGTCGAAACAGGGGGGATAGCAATCAGCCCCAGCATTTT.

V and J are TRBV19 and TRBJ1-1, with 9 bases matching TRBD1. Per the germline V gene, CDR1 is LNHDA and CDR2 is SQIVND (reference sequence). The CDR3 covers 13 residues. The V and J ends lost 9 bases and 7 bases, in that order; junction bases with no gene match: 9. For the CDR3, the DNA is TGTGCCAGCTCGGGACAGGGATCCTATGAAGCTTTCTTT. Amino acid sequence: CASSGQGSYEAFF. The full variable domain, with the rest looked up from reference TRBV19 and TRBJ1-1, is DGGITQSPKYLFRKEGQNVTLSCEQNLNHDAMYWYRQDPGQGLRLIYYSQIVNDFQKGDIAEGYSVSREKKESFPLTVTSAQKNPTAFYLCASSGQGSYEAFFGQGTRLTVV.

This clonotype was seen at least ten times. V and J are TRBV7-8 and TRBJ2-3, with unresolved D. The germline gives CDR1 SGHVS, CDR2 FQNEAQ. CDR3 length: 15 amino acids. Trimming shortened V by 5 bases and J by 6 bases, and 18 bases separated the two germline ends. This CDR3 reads CASSPEKRGFDTQYF. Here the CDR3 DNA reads TGTGCCAGCAGCCCAGAAAAAAGAGGTTTCGATACGCAGTATTTT.

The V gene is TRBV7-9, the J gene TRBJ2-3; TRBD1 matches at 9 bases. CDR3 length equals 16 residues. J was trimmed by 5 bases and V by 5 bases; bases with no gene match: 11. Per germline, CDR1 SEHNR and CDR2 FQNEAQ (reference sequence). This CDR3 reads CASSPGQGGVRDTQYF. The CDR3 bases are TGTGCCAGCAGCCCGGGACAGGGTGGTGTACGAGATACGCAGTATTTT.

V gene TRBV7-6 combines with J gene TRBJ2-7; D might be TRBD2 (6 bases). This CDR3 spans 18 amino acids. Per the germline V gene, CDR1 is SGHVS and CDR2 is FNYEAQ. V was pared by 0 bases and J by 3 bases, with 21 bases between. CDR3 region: CASSLANSLATSGYEQYF. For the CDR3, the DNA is TGTGCCAGCAGCTTAGCAAATTCGCTAGCGACCAGCGGCTACGAGCAGTACTTC. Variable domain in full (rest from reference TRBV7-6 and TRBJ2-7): GAGVSQSPRYKVTKRGQDVALRCDPISGHVSLYWYRQALGQGPEFLTYFNYEAQQDKSGLPNDRFSAERPEGSISTLTIQRTEQRDSAMYRCASSLANSLATSGYEQYFGPGTRLTVT.

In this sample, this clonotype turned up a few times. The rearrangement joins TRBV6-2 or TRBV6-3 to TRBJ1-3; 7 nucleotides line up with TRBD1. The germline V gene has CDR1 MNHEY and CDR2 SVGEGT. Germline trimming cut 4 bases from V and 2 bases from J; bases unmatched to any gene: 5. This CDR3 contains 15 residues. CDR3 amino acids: CASSFSGTAGNTIYF. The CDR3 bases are TGTGCCAGCAGTTTCTCCGGGACAGCTGGAAACACCATATATTTT.

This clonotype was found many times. The CDR3 sequence: CASSPGQFYEQYF. The CDR3 DNA sequence: TGTGCCAGCAGCCCCGGACAGTTCTACGAGCAGTACTTC. The chain is built from TRBV13 and TRBJ2-7; tentatively, D is TRBD1 (6 bases). Trimming took off 5 bases at V and 3 bases at J, with 11 bases between the two ends. CDR1 PRHDT and CDR2 FYEKMQ come from the germline V gene (reference sequence). The CDR3 is made up of 13 amino acids.

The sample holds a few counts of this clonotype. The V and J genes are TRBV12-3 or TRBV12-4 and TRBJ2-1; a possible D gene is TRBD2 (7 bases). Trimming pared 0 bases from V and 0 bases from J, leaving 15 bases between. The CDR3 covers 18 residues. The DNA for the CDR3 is TGTGCCAGCAGTTTAGCGGGGGGGGGGGGCAGCTCCTACAATGAGCAGTTCTTC. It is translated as CASSLAGGGGSSYNEQFF.

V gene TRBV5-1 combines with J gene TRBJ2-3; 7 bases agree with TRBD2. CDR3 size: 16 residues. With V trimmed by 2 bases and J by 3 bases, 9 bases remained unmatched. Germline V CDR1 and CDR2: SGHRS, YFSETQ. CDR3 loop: CASSFWGGEGTDTQYF. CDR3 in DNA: TGCGCCAGCAGCTTCTGGGGGGGAGAAGGTACAGATACGCAGTATTTT. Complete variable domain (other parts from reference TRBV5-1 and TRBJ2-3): KAGVTQTPRYLIKTRGQQVTLSCSPISGHRSVSWYQQTPGQGLQFLFEYFSETQRNKGNFPGRFSGRQFSNSRSEMNVSTLELGDSALYLCASSFWGGEGTDTQYFGPGTRLTVL.

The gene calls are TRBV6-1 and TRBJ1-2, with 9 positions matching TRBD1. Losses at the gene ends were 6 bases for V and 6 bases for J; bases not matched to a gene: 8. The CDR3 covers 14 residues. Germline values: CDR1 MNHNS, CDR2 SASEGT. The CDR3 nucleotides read TGTGCCAGCAGCCCCGGGGGACAGGGCAATGGCTACACCTTC. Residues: CASSPGGQGNGYTF.

The CDR3 coding sequence is TGTGCCACCAGCACCCAGGGTTTGCAGTACTTC. It specifies CATSTQGLQYF. This chain uses TRBV15 with TRBJ2-7; maybe TRBD1 (5 bases). The V end was cut by 4 bases, the J end by 9 bases, with 10 bases between. The CDR3 has 11 residues. Germline V gives CDR1 LNHNV, CDR2 YYDKDF (reference sequence).

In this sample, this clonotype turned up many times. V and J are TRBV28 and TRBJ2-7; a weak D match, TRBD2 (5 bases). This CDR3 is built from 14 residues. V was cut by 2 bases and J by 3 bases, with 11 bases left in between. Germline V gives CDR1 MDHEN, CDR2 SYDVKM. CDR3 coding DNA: TGTGCCAGCAGTTTAAACGGGGTCTACTACGAGCAGTACTTC. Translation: CASSLNGVYYEQYF. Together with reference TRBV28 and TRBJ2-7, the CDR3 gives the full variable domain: DVKVTQSSRYLVKRTGEKVFLECVQDMDHENMFWYRQDPGLGLRLIYFSYDVKMKEKGDIPEGYSVSREKKERFSLILESASTNQTSMYLCASSLNGVYYEQYFGPGTRLTVT.

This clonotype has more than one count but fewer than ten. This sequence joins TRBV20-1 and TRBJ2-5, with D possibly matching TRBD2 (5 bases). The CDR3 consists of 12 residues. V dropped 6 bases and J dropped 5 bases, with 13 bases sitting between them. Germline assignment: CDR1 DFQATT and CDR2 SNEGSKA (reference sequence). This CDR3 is CSAVGIGETQYF. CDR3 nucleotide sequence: TGCAGTGCGGTCGGGATCGGCGAGACCCAGTACTTC.

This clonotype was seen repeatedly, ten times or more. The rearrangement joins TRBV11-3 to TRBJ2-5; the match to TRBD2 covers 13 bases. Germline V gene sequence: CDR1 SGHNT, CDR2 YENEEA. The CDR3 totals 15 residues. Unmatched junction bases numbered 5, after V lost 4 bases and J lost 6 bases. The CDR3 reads CASSYGTSGEQTQYF. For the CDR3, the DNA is TGTGCCAGCAGCTACGGGACTAGCGGGGAGCAGACCCAGTACTTC.